This passage covers 20 T cell receptor beta chains from one sample sequenced in a study of regulatory T cells in long-lasting Graves disease. Time point defined: persistent/refractory GD, antithyroid drugs over 5 years with positive TRAb. After RNA was extracted from PBMCs, the TCR library was made from it. Library construction for TCR beta used iRepertoire HTBI primers and Arm-PCR of CDR3 regions. TCRdb recomputed calls from the multiplex PCR reads with MiXCR, one row per CDR3 protein. The repertoire has some 470,000 distinct CDR3 sequences, roughly 21% of them found once; the top ten carry roughly 7%. This specimen consisted of peripheral blood mononuclear cells (PBMCs), obtained when the disease was refractory, from a patient treated with antithyroid drugs. All receptors come from a female donor with Graves disease.

The table lists this clonotype with many counts. The CDR3 here is CASSLRWSQPQHF. In DNA form, the CDR3 reads TGTGCCAGCAGCTTAAGATGGAGTCAGCCCCAGCATTTT. The chain joins TRBV27 to TRBJ1-5; D gene uncertain. The germline V gene has CDR1 MNHEY and CDR2 SMNVEV (reference sequence). The CDR3 runs to 13 residues. V lost 6 bases, J lost 6 bases, and 12 bases lay in between.

The chain carries TRBV12-3 or TRBV12-4 and TRBJ2-1, with D perhaps TRBD1 (6 bases). The CDR3 is made up of 14 amino acids. V was pared by 6 bases and J by 4 bases, with 13 bases between. The CDR3 is CASRPRGLYNEQFF. CDR3 DNA: TGTGCCAGCAGGCCCAGGGGCCTTTACAATGAGCAGTTCTTC.

The chain is built from TRBV29-1 and TRBJ1-1; perhaps TRBD1 as D (5 bases). The CDR3 is made up of 14 amino acids. V lost 7 bases and J lost 4, with 19 bases in between. The germline V gene encodes CDR1 SQVTM and CDR2 ANQGSEA. In DNA form, the CDR3 reads TGCAGCGCCGGGGCCACTATATCGAGCACTGAAGCTTTCTTT. Protein sequence: CSAGATISSTEAFF.

This clonotype was observed many times. The rearrangement links TRBV11-3 to TRBJ1-6; a weak D match, TRBD1 (5 bases). The CDR3 consists of 16 residues. CDR1 is SGHNT, CDR2 YENEEA, per germline. The V and J ends lost 4 bases and 2 bases respectively, with 12 bases between them. CDR3 nucleotides: TGTGCCAGCAGCTCCGGGACTCAAGCCTATAATTCACCCCTCCACTTT. As protein: CASSSGTQAYNSPLHF.

This clonotype was detected many times. The V and J genes are TRBV20-1 and TRBJ2-7, with D maybe TRBD2 (6 bases). Trimming cost V 3 bases and J 2 bases, with 14 bases left between them. CDR3 length equals 14 residues. The germline CDR1 and CDR2 sequences are DFQATT and SNEGSKA (reference sequence). CDR3 loop: CSARLSGGTYEQYF. CDR3 nucleotide sequence: TGCAGTGCTAGGCTATCCGGAGGGACCTACGAGCAGTACTTC.

This clonotype was seen a few times. The rearrangement links TRBV5-1 to TRBJ1-1; D is undetermined. The germline V gene encodes CDR1 SGHRS and CDR2 YFSETQ. The CDR3 consists of 14 residues. Deletions cut 3 bases from V and 0 bases from J, with 9 bases between. The CDR3 bases are TGCGCCAGCAGCTCGGGGATAATGAACACTGAAGCTTTCTTT. It yields the protein CASSSGIMNTEAFF.

In its sample, this clonotype was seen a few times. V is TRBV6-1 and J is TRBJ2-7, with D possibly TRBD1 on 6 matching bases. The germline V gene encodes CDR1 MNHNS and CDR2 SASEGT. The CDR3 spans 14 residues. Trimming pared 5 bases from V and 1 base from J, leaving 12 bases between. The CDR3 coding sequence is TGTGCCAGCAGTAAATTCGGACAGTCCTACGAGCAGTACTTC. The encoded protein is CASSKFGQSYEQYF.

This clonotype has a count of ten or more. The rearrangement uses TRBV13 and TRBJ1-1; 7 bases agree with TRBD1. The CDR3 has 14 amino acids. V shed 2 bases, J shed 7 bases, and the junction held 7 bases outside the gene matches. The V gene's germline CDR1 is PRHDT and CDR2 FYEKMQ (reference sequence). In nucleotides, the CDR3 is TGTGCCAGCAGCTTACCGGGACAGATATTTGAAGCTTTCTTT. Translated: CASSLPGQIFEAFF.

The chain uses TRBV19 and TRBJ2-4; a possible D gene is TRBD2 (5 bases). Germline V gene data show CDR1 as LNHDA and CDR2 as SQIVND (reference sequence). The V end was cut by 4 bases, the J end by 6 bases, with 19 bases between. CDR3 size: 16 residues. The CDR3 spells CASSTPGWRAGNIQYF. The CDR3 DNA reads TGTGCCAGTAGTACCCCTGGATGGCGGGCTGGAAACATTCAGTACTTC.

This clonotype was picked up many times. The chain carries TRBV12-3 or TRBV12-4 and TRBJ1-6; the D gene is possibly TRBD1 (5 bases). There are 17 residues in the CDR3. V lost 3 bases and J 5 bases, leaving 17 bases between the germline ends. The CDR3 loop is CASSFGGPSPNNSPLHF. The CDR3 region has the DNA TGTGCCAGCAGTTTTGGGGGACCCAGCCCCAATAATTCACCCCTCCACTTT.

This clonotype was counted only a few times. The chain carries TRBV7-6 and TRBJ2-7; 8 bases fit TRBD1. There are 15 residues in the CDR3. Germline V gene data show CDR1 as SGHVS and CDR2 as FNYEAQ. Trimming took 5 bases from V and 6 from J; bases not matched to a gene: 12. The CDR3 DNA is TGTGCCAGCAGCCCTACCCAGGACAGGGTTTTCGAGCAGTACTTC. Amino acids: CASSPTQDRVFEQYF.

Comments on this clonotype: This clone may be a read error of a much larger clone one base away. The V gene is TRBV12-3 or TRBV12-4, the J gene TRBJ2-4; TRBD2 matches 7 bases. The CDR3 covers 16 residues. CDR3 DNA: TGTGCCCGCAGTCCTGGGGGGGAGGATCCCAAAAACATTCAGTACTTC. Translation gives CARSPGGEDPKNIQYF.

Details on this clonotype: A far bigger clonotype differs at one base, so this is likely a read error. The chain employs TRBV11-2 and TRBJ2-5; 9 positions match TRBD2. The V gene end was trimmed by 6 bases and the J gene end by 2 bases; junction bases not matched to a gene: 7. From germline, CDR1 is SGHAT and CDR2 FQNNGV. The CDR3 runs 15 residues. The CDR3 spells CASRLGLAGQETQYF. In DNA form, the CDR3 reads TGTGCCAGCAGGTTGGGCCTAGCGGGGCAAGAGACCCAGTACTTC.

The V call is TRBV24-1, the J call TRBJ2-1; maybe TRBD1 (6 bases). This CDR3 has 14 residues. Trimming left V 4 bases short and J 4 bases short, with 10 bases between. Germline CDR1 KGHDR, CDR2 SFDVKD. The CDR3 loop is CATSDPQGYNEQFF. The CDR3 DNA reads TGTGCCACCAGTGACCCGCAGGGGTACAATGAGCAGTTCTTC.

This clonotype has ten or more counts. The chain has TRBV27 and TRBJ1-2; 10 nucleotides agree with TRBD1. Germline CDR1 reads MNHEY; CDR2 reads SMNVEV (reference sequence). J was trimmed by 8 bases and V by 2 bases; bases with no gene match: 14. The CDR3 has 17 amino acids. The CDR3 is CASSLTPGQGGYEGYTF. CDR3 nucleotides: TGTGCCAGCAGTTTAACCCCCGGACAGGGGGGGTATGAAGGCTACACCTTC.

CDR3 sequence (DNA): TGTGCCAGCAGCCCGGAAAGGCGTGTGGAGGAAAAACTGTTTTTT. Translating gives CASSPERRVEEKLFF. The chain is built from TRBV4-2 and TRBJ1-4; D is uncertain. Trimming took 4 bases from V and 8 from J, leaving 17 bases between them. This CDR3 has 15 amino acids. Germline V gene lookup returns CDR1 LGHNA and CDR2 YNFKEQ.

This clonotype has just a few counts. This chain uses TRBV29-1 with TRBJ2-7, with 8 bases identical to TRBD2. CDR1 and CDR2 from the germline V gene are SQVTM and ANQGSEA. Trimming removed 4 bases from V and 6 bases from J; junction bases left unmatched: 5. This CDR3 spans 12 amino acids. CDR3 in amino acids: CSVGPSGGEQYF. DNA of the CDR3: TGCAGCGTTGGCCCAAGCGGGGGCGAGCAGTACTTC.

This clonotype has only a few counts. This rearrangement joins TRBV20-1 to TRBJ2-7, with 7 bases that match TRBD1. V lost 6 bases to trimming and J lost 0 bases; unmatched junction nucleotides: 17. The CDR3 has 17 amino acids. CDR1 is DFQATT, CDR2 SNEGSKA, per germline (reference sequence). CDR3 coding DNA: TGCAGTGCAACTACCTGGGGACAGCCTCTCAGCTCCTACGAGCAGTACTTC. Protein product: CSATTWGQPLSSYEQYF.

A few counts support this clonotype. V gene TRBV5-6 combines with J gene TRBJ2-7; tentative D call: TRBD1 (6 bases). Trimming removed 6 bases at V and 4 bases at J, with 20 bases between. The CDR3 loop spans 15 amino acids. Looked up from germline, CDR1 is SGHDT and CDR2 is YYEEEE. CDR3 coding DNA: TGTGCCAGCACCCTGGGGGCAGGGTTTGAATACGAGCAGTACTTC. Protein sequence: CASTLGAGFEYEQYF.

In this sample, this clonotype turned up a few times. The chain joins TRBV7-2 to TRBJ2-5, with D perhaps TRBD1 (5 bases). V was cut by 2 bases and J by 12 bases, with 13 bases left in between. This CDR3 has 12 amino acids. CDR1 SGHTA and CDR2 FQGNSA come from the germline V gene. The DNA of the CDR3 is TGTGCCAGCAGCTTATCTGGGGCCCACGAGTACTTC. Translating gives CASSLSGAHEYF.